A selection of T cell receptor beta chains follows, all from one sample in a study of blood T cell repertoires in COVID-19. TCRdb keeps only in-frame clones here, not all; method: immunoSEQ multiplex PCR. This table holds about 210,000 clones, 92% found once. Sequencing was performed on peripheral blood. The receptors stem from a young man with acute or convalescent COVID-19. The CDR3 runs from the conserved cysteine through the conserved F or W. A D gene is named only where the DNA matches it firmly. Size values are once, few and many counts, or a class for expanded clones, and some rows have none.

size	V	J	length	D	CDR3	DNA
-	TRBV5-1	TRBJ2-7	16	TRBD2	CASSSPAGWSSYEQYF	TGCGCCAGCAGCTCTCCAGCGGGGTGGAGCTCCTACGAGCAGTACTTC
-	TRBV28	TRBJ2-7	13	-	CASSKRGNYEQYF	TGTGCCAGCAGTAAAAGGGGGAACTACGAGCAGTACTTC
-	TRBV25-1	TRBJ2-1	16	TRBD2	CASSESRVAGINEQFF	TGTGCCAGCAGTGAATCAAGGGTAGCGGGGATCAATGAGCAGTTCTTC
-	TRBV18	TRBJ2-2	15	-	CASSGGGANTGELFF	TGTGCCAGCTCAGGAGGGGGCGCGAACACCGGGGAGCTGTTTTTT
-	TRBV19	TRBJ1-1	17	-	CASSSPSGRQLNTEAFF	TGTGCCAGTAGTAGCCCTTCAGGGCGACAACTGAACACTGAAGCTTTCTTT
-	TRBV30	TRBJ1-1	11	-	CAWTPGTVAFF	TGTGCCTGGACCCCGGGGACTGTGGCTTTCTTT
once	TRBV5-6	TRBJ2-7	15	-	CASSLWSGINYEQYF	TGTGCCAGCAGCCTATGGTCAGGGATTAACTACGAGCAGTACTTC
-	TRBV10-3	TRBJ2-1	17	-	CAISESVGRGTYNEQFF	TGTGCCATCAGTGAGTCGGTGGGCAGGGGCACGTACAATGAGCAGTTCTTC
-	TRBV7-9	TRBJ2-7	15	TRBD1	CASSAPGQGFDEQYF	TGTGCCAGCAGCGCCCCGGGACAGGGCTTTGATGAGCAGTACTTC
-	TRBV7-2	TRBJ1-1	14	TRBD1	CASSLGQGYTEAFF	TGTGCCAGCAGCTTAGGACAGGGTTACACTGAAGCTTTCTTT
-	TRBV9	TRBJ2-1	15	-	CASSVRSGGINEQFF	TGTGCCAGCAGCGTACGTAGCGGTGGAATCAATGAGCAGTTCTTC
-	TRBV30	TRBJ1-2	16	TRBD1	CAWSPRGQPVNYGYTF	TGTGCCTGGAGCCCCCGGGGACAGCCTGTTAACTATGGCTACACCTTC
-	TRBV5-4	TRBJ2-5	14	TRBD1	CASSFPGGSETQYF	TGTGCCAGCAGCTTCCCAGGGGGTTCAGAGACCCAGTACTTC
-	TRBV18	TRBJ1-5	19	-	CASSPQGGRTYAGGQPQHF	TGTGCCAGCTCACCACAGGGGGGGAGGACCTATGCCGGCGGTCAGCCCCAGCATTTT
-	TRBV3-1/TRBV3-2	TRBJ2-7	13	-	CASSHSPSYEQYF	TGTGCCAGCAGCCATAGTCCATCCTACGAGCAGTACTTC
-	TRBV5-4	TRBJ1-1	15	TRBD1	CASSLGGTALTEAFF	TGTGCCAGCAGCTTGGGCGGGACAGCCCTCACTGAAGCTTTCTTT
-	TRBV9	TRBJ2-1	12	-	CASSVALNEQFF	TGTGCCAGCAGCGTAGCCCTTAATGAGCAGTTCTTC
-	TRBV5-1	TRBJ1-4	14	TRBD1	CASTPGQGGEKLFF	TGCGCCAGCACCCCGGGACAGGGTGGGGAAAAACTGTTTTTT
-	TRBV25-1	TRBJ2-5	14	-	CASSEPAAGETQYF	TGTGCCAGCAGTGAACCCGCAGCGGGAGAGACCCAGTACTTC
-	TRBV6-5	TRBJ1-1	14	-	CASSYGGAWTEAFF	TGTGCCAGCAGTTATGGGGGCGCATGGACTGAAGCTTTCTTT
-	TRBV28	TRBJ1-3	15	-	CASSSTGWRGNTIYF	TGTGCCAGCAGTTCGACAGGCTGGCGCGGAAACACCATATATTTT
-	TRBV6-5	TRBJ1-6	16	TRBD1	CASSYSPGGSRSPLHF	TGTGCCAGCAGTTACTCACCAGGGGGCTCGCGCTCACCCCTCCACTTT
-	TRBV4-1	TRBJ1-4	19	TRBD1	CASSQDGYEQGGTNEKLFF	TGCGCCAGCAGCCAAGATGGATATGAACAGGGGGGCACTAATGAAAAACTGTTTTTT
-	TRBV10-1	TRBJ1-1	14	TRBD1	CASSESGQGAEAFF	TGCGCCAGCAGTGAGTCGGGCCAGGGGGCTGAAGCTTTCTTT
-	TRBV7-2	TRBJ2-1	15	-	CAILSSAVSYNEQFF	TGTGCCATCCTGTCCTCAGCGGTCTCCTACAATGAGCAGTTCTTC
once	TRBV6-5	TRBJ2-7	14	TRBD2	CAGARSGADYEQYF	TGTGCCGGGGCGAGGAGCGGGGCGGACTACGAGCAGTACTTC
-	TRBV5-1	TRBJ2-7	15	TRBD2	CANPRTSGRTYEQYF	TGCGCCAACCCGCGGACTAGCGGGAGAACCTACGAGCAGTACTTC
-	TRBV11-3	TRBJ2-3	18	TRBD1	CASSLDRDRGSSTDTQYF	TGTGCCAGCAGCTTAGACCGGGACAGGGGGTCTAGCACAGATACGCAGTATTTT
-	TRBV6-5	TRBJ1-6	15	-	CASSYSPSVNSPLHF	TGTGCCAGCAGTTACTCCCCCAGCGTTAATTCACCCCTCCACTTT
-	TRBV4-2	TRBJ2-2	17	TRBD2	CASSHAPTGGNTGELFF	TGTGCCAGCAGCCACGCCCCTACGGGGGGGAACACCGGGGAGCTGTTTTTT
-	TRBV7-9	TRBJ2-3	14	-	CASSTGISTDTQYF	TGTGCCAGCAGTACGGGGATTAGCACAGATACGCAGTATTTT
-	TRBV11-3	TRBJ2-7	13	-	CASSARPGGEQYF	TGTGCCAGCAGCGCGCGCCCCGGCGGCGAGCAGTACTTC
-	TRBV27	TRBJ2-7	13	-	CASSSTAIYEQYF	TGTGCCAGCAGTTCTACAGCAATCTACGAGCAGTACTTC
-	TRBV18	TRBJ1-2	14	TRBD1	CASSPGQGNYGYTF	TGTGCCAGCTCACCGGGACAGGGGAACTATGGCTACACCTTC
few	TRBV18	TRBJ2-7	15	TRBD2	CASSLVAGGGDEQYF	TGTGCCAGCTCACTAGTCGCGGGAGGGGGCGACGAGCAGTACTTC
-	TRBV7-9	TRBJ1-2	16	-	CASSFAKTGGHNGYTF	TGTGCCAGCAGCTTCGCCAAAACGGGAGGTCATAATGGCTACACCTTC
-	TRBV18	TRBJ1-2	15	-	CASSPGTPYNYGYTF	TGTGCCAGCTCGCCAGGGACACCCTATAACTATGGCTACACCTTC
once	TRBV28	TRBJ2-2	12	-	CASTVLPGELFF	TGTGCCAGCACCGTCCTCCCCGGGGAGCTGTTTTTT
-	TRBV4-2	TRBJ2-1	15	TRBD2	CASSHHSGTNNEQFF	TGTGCCAGCAGCCACCATAGCGGGACTAACAATGAGCAGTTCTTC
-	TRBV7-2	TRBJ2-1	17	TRBD2	CASSLDERGFSYNEQFF	TGTGCCAGCAGCTTAGACGAGCGGGGATTCTCCTACAATGAGCAGTTCTTC
-	TRBV9	TRBJ1-6	14	-	CASSVKQDNSPLHF	TGTGCCAGCAGCGTAAAACAGGATAATTCACCCCTCCACTTT
-	TRBV18	TRBJ2-7	15	-	CASSPRIRVLYEQYF	TGTGCCAGCTCACCACGGATTCGGGTTCTCTACGAGCAGTACTTC
-	TRBV9	TRBJ1-2	14	-	CASSPWVEDYGYTF	TGTGCCAGCAGCCCCTGGGTGGAGGATTATGGCTACACCTTC
-	TRBV11-2	TRBJ2-3	17	TRBD2	CASSYGTSGGGTDTQYF	TGTGCCAGCAGCTACGGGACTAGCGGGGGGGGAACAGATACGCAGTATTTT
-	TRBV5-1	TRBJ1-1	16	TRBD1	CASMTGGGGVNTEAFF	TGCGCCAGCATGACAGGGGGTGGAGGAGTGAACACTGAAGCTTTCTTT
-	TRBV2	TRBJ1-3	16	-	CASSGGRRNSGNTIYF	TGTGCCAGCAGCGGGGGGCGCAGAAACTCTGGAAACACCATATATTTT
-	TRBV7-9	TRBJ2-7	19	TRBD2	CASSHQLAGGPHDMREQYF	TGTGCCAGCAGCCACCAACTAGCGGGGGGTCCCCATGATATGAGGGAGCAGTACTTC
-	TRBV5-1	TRBJ2-2	16	-	CASSLSASPNTGELFF	TGCGCCAGCAGCTTGTCAGCGAGCCCGAACACCGGGGAGCTGTTTTTT
-	TRBV7-2	TRBJ2-5	16	-	CASSPPGSRSVETQYF	TGTGCCAGCAGCCCACCGGGATCGCGTAGCGTCGAGACCCAGTACTTC
-	TRBV5-8	TRBJ2-5	14	-	CASSKHGRKETQYF	TGTGCCAGCAGCAAACATGGCAGGAAAGAGACCCAGTACTTC
-	TRBV7-8	TRBJ2-7	15	TRBD2	CASSRIGGSHSEQYF	TGTGCCAGCAGTAGGATCGGGGGGTCCCACAGCGAGCAGTACTTC
-	TRBV27	TRBJ2-5	15	-	CATQVDGRYQETQYF	TGTGCCACCCAGGTAGACGGGAGATACCAAGAGACCCAGTACTTC
-	TRBV5-1	TRBJ1-2	18	TRBD1	CASSEPLGQAFSNYGYTF	TGCGCCAGCAGCGAACCCCTAGGACAGGCCTTTTCTAACTATGGCTACACCTTC
-	TRBV5-5	TRBJ2-3	18	TRBD2	CASSRGDGGRGVTDTQYF	TGTGCCAGCAGCCGGGGGGATGGAGGGCGAGGTGTAACAGATACGCAGTATTTT